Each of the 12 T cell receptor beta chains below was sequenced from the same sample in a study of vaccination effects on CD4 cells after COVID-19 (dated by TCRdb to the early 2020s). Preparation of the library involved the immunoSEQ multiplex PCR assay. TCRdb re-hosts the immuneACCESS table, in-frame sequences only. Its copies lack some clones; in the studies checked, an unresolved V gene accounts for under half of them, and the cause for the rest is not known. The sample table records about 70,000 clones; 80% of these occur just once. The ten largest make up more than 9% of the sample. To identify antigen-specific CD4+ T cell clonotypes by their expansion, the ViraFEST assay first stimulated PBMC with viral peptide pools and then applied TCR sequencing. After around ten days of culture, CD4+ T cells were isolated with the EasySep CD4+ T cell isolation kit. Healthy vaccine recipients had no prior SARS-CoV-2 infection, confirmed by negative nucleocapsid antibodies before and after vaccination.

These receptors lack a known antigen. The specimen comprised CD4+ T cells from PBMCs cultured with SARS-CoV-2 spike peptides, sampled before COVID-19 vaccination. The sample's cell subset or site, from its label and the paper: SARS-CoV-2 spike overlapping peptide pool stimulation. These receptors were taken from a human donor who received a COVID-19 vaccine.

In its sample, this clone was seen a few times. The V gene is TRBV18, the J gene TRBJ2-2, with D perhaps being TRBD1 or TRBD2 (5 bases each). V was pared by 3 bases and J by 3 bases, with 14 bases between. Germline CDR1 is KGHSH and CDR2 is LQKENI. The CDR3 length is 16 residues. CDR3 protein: CASSPYGASDTGELFF. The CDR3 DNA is TGTGCCAGCTCACCCTACGGGGCTTCGGACACCGGGGAGCTGTTTTTT. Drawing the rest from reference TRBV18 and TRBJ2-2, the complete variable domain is NAGVMQNPRHLVRRRGQEARLRCSPMKGHSHVYWYRQLPEEGLKFMVYLQKENIIDESGMPKERFSAEFPKEGPSILRIQQVVRGDSAAYFCASSPYGASDTGELFFGEGSRLTVL.

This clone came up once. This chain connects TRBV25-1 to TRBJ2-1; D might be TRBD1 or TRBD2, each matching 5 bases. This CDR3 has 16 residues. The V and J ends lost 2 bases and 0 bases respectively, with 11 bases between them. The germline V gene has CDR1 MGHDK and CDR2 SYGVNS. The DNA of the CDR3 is TGTGCCAGCAGTGAACCCAGGGACGGCTCCTACAATGAGCAGTTCTTC. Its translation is CASSEPRDGSYNEQFF.

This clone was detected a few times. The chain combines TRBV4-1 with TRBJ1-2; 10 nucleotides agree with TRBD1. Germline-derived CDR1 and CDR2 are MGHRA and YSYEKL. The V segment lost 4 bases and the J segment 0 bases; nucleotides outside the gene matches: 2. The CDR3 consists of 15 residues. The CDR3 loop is CASSLGQGANYGYTF. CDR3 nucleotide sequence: TGCGCCAGCAGCCTAGGACAGGGGGCTAACTATGGCTACACCTTC.

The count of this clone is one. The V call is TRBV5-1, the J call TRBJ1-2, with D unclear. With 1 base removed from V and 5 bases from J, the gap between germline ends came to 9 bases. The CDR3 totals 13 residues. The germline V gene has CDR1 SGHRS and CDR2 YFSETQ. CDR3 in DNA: TGCGCCAGCAGCTTGCGGGGAGAGTATGGCTACACCTTC. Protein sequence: CASSLRGEYGYTF.

CDR3 amino acids: CASSSDSTETQYF. The CDR3 DNA reads as TGTGCCAGCAGTTCGGACAGCACAGAGACCCAGTACTTC. The V call is TRBV6-6, the J call TRBJ2-5, with D maybe TRBD1 (6 bases). The V gene's germline CDR1 is MNHNY and CDR2 SVGAGI (reference sequence). This CDR3 is 13 amino acids long. Trimming took 4 bases from V and 4 from J, leaving 10 bases between them.

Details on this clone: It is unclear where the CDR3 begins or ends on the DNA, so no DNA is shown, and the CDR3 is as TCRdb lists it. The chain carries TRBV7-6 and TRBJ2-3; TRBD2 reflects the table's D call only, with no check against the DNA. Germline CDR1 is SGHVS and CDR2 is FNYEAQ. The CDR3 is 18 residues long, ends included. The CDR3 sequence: CASSFLASVRGITDTQYF.

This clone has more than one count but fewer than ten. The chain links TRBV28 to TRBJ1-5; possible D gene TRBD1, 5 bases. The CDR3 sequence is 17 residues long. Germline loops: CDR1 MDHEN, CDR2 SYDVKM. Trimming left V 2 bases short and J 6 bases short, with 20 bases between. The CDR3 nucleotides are TGTGCCAGCAGTTTAAGTGGCTTGGGACTATTGGGTCAGCCCCAGCATTTT. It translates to CASSLSGLGLLGQPQHF.

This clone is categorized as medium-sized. The CDR3 DNA is TGTGCCAGCAGCCAGAATCAGGGGGAAAAACTGTTTTTT. Its protein is CASSQNQGEKLFF. The chain couples TRBV14 to TRBJ1-4; tentatively, D is TRBD1 (6 bases). Trimming stripped 3 bases from V and 8 bases from J, with 10 bases between. Germline CDR1 is SGHDN and CDR2 is FVKESK. The CDR3 consists of 13 residues.

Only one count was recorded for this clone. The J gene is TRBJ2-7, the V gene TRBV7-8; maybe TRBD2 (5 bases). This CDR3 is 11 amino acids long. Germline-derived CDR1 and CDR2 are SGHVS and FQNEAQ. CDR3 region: CASSPIEGADV. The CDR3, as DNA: TGTGCCAGCAGCCCCATTGAGGGCGCCGACGTC.

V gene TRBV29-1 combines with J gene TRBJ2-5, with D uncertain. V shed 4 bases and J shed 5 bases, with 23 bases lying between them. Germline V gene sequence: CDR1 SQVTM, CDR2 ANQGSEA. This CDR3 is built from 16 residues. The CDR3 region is CSVVFFISARKETQYF. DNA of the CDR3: TGCAGCGTTGTTTTTTTTATAAGCGCTAGAAAGGAGACCCAGTACTTC.

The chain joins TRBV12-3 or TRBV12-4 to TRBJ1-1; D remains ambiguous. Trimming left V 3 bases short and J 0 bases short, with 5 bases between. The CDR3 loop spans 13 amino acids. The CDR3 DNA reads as TGTGCCAGCAGTTTGACCATGAACACTGAAGCTTTCTTT. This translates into CASSLTMNTEAFF.

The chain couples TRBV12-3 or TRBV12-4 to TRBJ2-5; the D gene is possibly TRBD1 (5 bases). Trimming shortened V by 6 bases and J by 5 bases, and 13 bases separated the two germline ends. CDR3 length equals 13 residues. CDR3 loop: CASRMVGVETQYF. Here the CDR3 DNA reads TGTGCCAGCAGGATGGTAGGGGTCGAGACCCAGTACTTC.